The entry that follows covers one T cell receptor (beta chain) sequence. Its antigen is unknown. Healthy people donating bone marrow made up the donors. V dropped 4 bases and J dropped 5 bases, with 19 bases sitting between them. This CDR3 has 16 amino acids. CDR1 is SGHNT, CDR2 YYREEE, per germline (reference sequence). The sample originates from a study of cytomegalovirus exposure and HLA in healthy donors. Turning to the study itself: Early release data held around 80 million unique TCRs from HLA-typed donors. Findings and caveats of the study: About 150 TCR beta chains were listed as cytomegalovirus-associated. Presence/absence analysis assumed near-uniform sequencing depth across donors.

It was with 60 Vbeta and 13 Jbeta primers that the PCR ran. Clones were sequenced by immunoSEQ multiplex PCR, and TCRdb holds only the in-frame ones, with some missing. The sample comprises under 250,000 clones, about 80% of which are singletons, and roughly 7.4% rests with the top ten. The TCR sequence derives from a woman in her sixties or seventies in good health and CMV-seropositive. Material for sequencing was PBMCs. V and J are TRBV5-4 and TRBJ2-1, with no clear D. The CDR3 sequence: CASSPVRGKDDNEQFF. The CDR3 DNA is TGTGCCAGCAGCCCCGTAAGAGGTAAAGATGACAATGAGCAGTTCTTC.